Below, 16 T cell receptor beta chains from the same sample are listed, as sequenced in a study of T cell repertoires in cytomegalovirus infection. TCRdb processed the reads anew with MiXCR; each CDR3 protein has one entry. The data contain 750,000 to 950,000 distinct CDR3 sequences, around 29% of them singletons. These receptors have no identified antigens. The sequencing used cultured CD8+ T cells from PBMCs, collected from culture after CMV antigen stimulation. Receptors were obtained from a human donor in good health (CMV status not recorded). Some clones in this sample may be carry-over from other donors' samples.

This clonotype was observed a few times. CDR3 residues: CASSPGTGSQPQHF. CDR3 bases: TGTGCCAGCAGTCCAGGGACAGGGAGTCAGCCCCAGCATTTT. The rearrangement joins TRBV27 to TRBJ1-5; 9 bases line up with TRBD1. The CDR3 has 14 amino acids. With 5 bases clipped from V and 6 bases from J, the junction kept 5 bases outside the gene matches. The germline CDR1 and CDR2 sequences are MNHEY and SMNVEV (reference sequence).

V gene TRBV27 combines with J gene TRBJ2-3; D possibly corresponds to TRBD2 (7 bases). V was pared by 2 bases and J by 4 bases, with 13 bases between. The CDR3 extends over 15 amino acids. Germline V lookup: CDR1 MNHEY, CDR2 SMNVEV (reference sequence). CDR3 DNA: TGTGCCAGCAGTTTAAACGGGGGGCTCGCAGATACGCAGTATTTT. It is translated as CASSLNGGLADTQYF.

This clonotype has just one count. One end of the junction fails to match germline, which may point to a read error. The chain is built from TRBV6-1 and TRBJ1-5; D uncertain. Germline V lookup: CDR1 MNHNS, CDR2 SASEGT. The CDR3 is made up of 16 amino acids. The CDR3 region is CTSSWTDSSSWEPQHF. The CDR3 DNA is TGTACCAGCAGTTGGACCGACTCCTCCTCCTGGGAGCCCCAGCATTTT.

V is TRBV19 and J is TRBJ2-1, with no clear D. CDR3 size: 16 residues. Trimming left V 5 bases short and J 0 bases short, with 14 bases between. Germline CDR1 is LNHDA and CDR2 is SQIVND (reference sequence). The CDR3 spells CASSWAERSSYNEQFF. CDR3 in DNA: TGTGCCAGTAGTTGGGCCGAGCGTAGCTCCTACAATGAGCAGTTCTTC.

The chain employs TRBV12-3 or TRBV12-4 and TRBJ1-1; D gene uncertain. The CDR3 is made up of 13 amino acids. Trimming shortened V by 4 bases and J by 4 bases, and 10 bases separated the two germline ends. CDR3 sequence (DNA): TGTGCCAGCAGTTATGAAGGGATCACTGAAGCTTTCTTT. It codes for CASSYEGITEAFF.

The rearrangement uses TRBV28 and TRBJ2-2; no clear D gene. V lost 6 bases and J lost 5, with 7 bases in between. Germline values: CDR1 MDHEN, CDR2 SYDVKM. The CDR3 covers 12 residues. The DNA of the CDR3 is TGTGCCAGCAGAGTGACGACCGGGGAGCTGTTTTTT. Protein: CASRVTTGELFF.

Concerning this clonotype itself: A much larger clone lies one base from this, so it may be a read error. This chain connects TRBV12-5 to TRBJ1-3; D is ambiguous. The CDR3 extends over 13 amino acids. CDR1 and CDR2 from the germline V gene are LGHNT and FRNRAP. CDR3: CARGLSSGNTIYF. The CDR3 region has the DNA TGTGCTAGGGGTTTAAGCTCTGGAAACACCATATATTTT. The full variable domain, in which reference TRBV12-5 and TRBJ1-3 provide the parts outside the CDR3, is DARVTQTPRHKVTEMGQEVTMRCQPILGHNTVFWYRQTMMQGLELLAYFRNRAPLDDSGMPKDRFSAEMPDATLATLKIQPSEPRDSAVYFCARGLSSGNTIYFGEGSWLTVV.

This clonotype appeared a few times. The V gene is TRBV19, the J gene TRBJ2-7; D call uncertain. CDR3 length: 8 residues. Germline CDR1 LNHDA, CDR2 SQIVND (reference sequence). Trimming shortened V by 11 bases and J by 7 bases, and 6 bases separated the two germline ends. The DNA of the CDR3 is TGTGCCCCCGGGGAGCAGTACTTC. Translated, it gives CAPGEQYF.

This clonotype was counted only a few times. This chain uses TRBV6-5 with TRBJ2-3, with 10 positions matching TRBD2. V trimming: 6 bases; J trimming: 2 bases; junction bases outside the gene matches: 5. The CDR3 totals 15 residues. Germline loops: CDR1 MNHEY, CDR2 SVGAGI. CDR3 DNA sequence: TGTGCCAGCAGGACTAGCGGGTATTACACAGATACGCAGTATTTT. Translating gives CASRTSGYYTDTQYF.

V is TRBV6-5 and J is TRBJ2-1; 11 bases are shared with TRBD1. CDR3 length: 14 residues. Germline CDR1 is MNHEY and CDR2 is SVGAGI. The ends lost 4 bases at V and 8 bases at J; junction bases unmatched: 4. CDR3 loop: CASSWDRGRDEQFF. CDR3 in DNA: TGTGCCAGCAGTTGGGACAGGGGGAGGGATGAGCAGTTCTTC.

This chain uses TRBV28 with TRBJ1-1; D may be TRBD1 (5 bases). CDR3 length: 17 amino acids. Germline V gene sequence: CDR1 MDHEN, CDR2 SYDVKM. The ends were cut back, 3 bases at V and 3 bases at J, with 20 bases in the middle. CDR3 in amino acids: CASSFPRQRVAYTEAFF. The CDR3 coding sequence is TGTGCCAGCAGTTTTCCCCGACAGAGAGTGGCTTACACTGAAGCTTTCTTT. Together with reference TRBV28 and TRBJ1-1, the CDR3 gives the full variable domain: DVKVTQSSRYLVKRTGEKVFLECVQDMDHENMFWYRQDPGLGLRLIYFSYDVKMKEKGDIPEGYSVSREKKERFSLILESASTNQTSMYLCASSFPRQRVAYTEAFFGQGTRLTVV.

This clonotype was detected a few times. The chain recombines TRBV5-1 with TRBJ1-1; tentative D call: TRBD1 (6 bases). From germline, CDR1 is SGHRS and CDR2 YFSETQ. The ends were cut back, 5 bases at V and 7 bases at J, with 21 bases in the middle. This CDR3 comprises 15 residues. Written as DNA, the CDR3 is TGCGCCAGCAGAGCGGAGGGGACACAAGTAGATGAAGCTTTCTTT. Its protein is CASRAEGTQVDEAFF.

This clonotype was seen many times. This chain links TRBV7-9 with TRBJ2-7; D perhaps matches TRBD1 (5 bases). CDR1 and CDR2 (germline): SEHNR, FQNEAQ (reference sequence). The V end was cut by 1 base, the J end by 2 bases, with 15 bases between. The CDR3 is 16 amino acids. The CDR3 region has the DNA TGTGCCAGCAGCTTAGTGGGCAGGGATAATCCCTACGAGCAGTACTTC. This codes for CASSLVGRDNPYEQYF.

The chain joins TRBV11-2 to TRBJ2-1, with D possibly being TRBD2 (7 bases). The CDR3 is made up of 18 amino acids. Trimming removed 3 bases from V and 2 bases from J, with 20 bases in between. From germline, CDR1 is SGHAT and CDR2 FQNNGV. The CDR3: CASSFISTGGLTYNEQFF. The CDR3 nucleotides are TGTGCCAGCAGCTTTATAAGTACGGGGGGCCTCACCTACAATGAGCAGTTCTTC.

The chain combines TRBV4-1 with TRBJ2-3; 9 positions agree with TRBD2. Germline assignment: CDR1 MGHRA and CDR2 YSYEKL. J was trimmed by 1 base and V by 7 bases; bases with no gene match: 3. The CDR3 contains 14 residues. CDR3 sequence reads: CASMIAGGTDTQYF. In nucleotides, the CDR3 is TGCGCCAGCATGATAGCGGGGGGCACAGATACGCAGTATTTT.

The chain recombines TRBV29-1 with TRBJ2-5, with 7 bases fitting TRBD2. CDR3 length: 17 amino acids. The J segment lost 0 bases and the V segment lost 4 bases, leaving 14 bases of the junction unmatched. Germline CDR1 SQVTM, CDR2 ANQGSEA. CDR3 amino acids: CSVGEGLPALYQETQYF. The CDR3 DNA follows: TGCAGCGTTGGGGAGGGGCTACCAGCATTGTACCAAGAGACCCAGTACTTC.